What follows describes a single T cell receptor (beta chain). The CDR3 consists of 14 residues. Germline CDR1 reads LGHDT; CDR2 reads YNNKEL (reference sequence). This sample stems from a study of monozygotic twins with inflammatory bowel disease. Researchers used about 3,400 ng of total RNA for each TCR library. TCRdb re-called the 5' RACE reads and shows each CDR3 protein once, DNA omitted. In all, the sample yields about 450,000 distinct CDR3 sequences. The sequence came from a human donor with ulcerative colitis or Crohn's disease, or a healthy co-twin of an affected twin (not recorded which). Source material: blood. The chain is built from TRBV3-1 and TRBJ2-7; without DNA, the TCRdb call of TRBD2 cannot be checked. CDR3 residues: CASSPSGGTYEQYF.